This T cell receptor (beta chain) was identified during a study of regulatory T cells in long-lasting Graves disease. Many counts were recorded for this clonotype. The time point is: newly diagnosed GD, antithyroid drugs for less than 3 months. There was RNA extracted from PBMCs, and the TCR library was made from it. CDR1 and CDR2 (germline): SGHDN, FVKESK. The CDR3 runs 16 residues. Trimming shortened V by 2 bases and J by 2 bases, and 14 bases separated the two germline ends. Building the TCR beta libraries relied on iRepertoire HTBI primers, and CDR3 regions underwent Arm-PCR. One entry per CDR3 protein results from TCRdb running MiXCR on the multiplex PCR reads. The table records approximately 460,000 distinct CDR3 sequences, about a sixth of them present only once. These same data were also listed under a study on T cells in Graves' hyperthyroidism and ophthalmopathy. From that study: The hyperthyroidism patients had all been newly diagnosed, and their disease duration was under 2 months. Their ages ranged from 18 to 65 years.

The chain joins TRBV14 to TRBJ2-3; D unclear. The source was peripheral blood mononuclear cells (PBMCs), collected at new diagnosis, from a patient treated with antithyroid drugs. This receptor was taken from a woman aged 30 to 39 with Graves disease. The CDR3 nucleotides are TGTGCCAGCAGCCAACTCGCAGAGTCGCTCACAGATACGCAGTATTTT. Translation: CASSQLAESLTDTQYF.